Listed here is a single T cell receptor beta chain. This clonotype has ten or more counts. The antigen it recognizes is unknown. Relative to the germline gene, one junction end is altered; a read error may explain this. CDR1 and CDR2 are drawn from the germline V gene: SGHAT, FQNNGV. The CDR3 contains 17 residues, cysteine and phenylalanine counted. The read is trimmed to its CDR3 DNA, 51 bases read in frame from base 1. Libraries came from multiplex PCR. The instrument given in TCRdb is Illumina HiSeq 4000. iRepertoire HTBI primers and Arm-PCR amplification of CDR3 regions were used to construct TCR beta libraries. Before sequencing, the PCR products underwent gel purification. The original methods were these. Across samples, 60 to 70 TRBV and 14 TRBJ segments were identified and used for gene usage analysis of CDR3 amino acid clonotypes. COPE and FqMerger were used to merge filtered high-quality paired reads into contigs. Contigs were aligned with BLAST to IMGT TRBV, TRBD and TRBJ reference genes, and CDR3 was defined per IMGT. Any clonotype with a frequency above 0.1% was classified as a highly expanded clone. Repertoire diversity was measured by Shannon entropy, and V-J evenness by the Gini coefficient. A clonotype was considered public if more than one individual shared it. Using fastp at Q25 and MiXCR, TCRdb reprocessed the public reads and kept productive beta chains. Rows with one shared CDR3 protein collapse into an entry with the most common genes and DNA. TCRdb, rather than the study authors, made the V and J calls. This sample gives about 440,000 distinct CDR3 sequences in total; 15% of them show up just once. Together, the top ten hold around 15% of the sample.

The label giving this sample's time point can be read as: newly diagnosed GD, antithyroid drugs for less than 3 months. For both TCR sequencing and RNA sequencing, RNA was extracted from PBMCs in TRIzol. Graves' disease was diagnosed according to American Thyroid Association guidelines. The patients came from an endocrinology department in Xi'an, China. Each patient gave 7 to 9.5 milliliters of peripheral blood, collected in an EDTA anticoagulant tube. Ficoll Paque Plus density gradient separation was used to isolate PBMCs, and no further T cell sorting was performed. RNA quality was checked with an Agilent 2100 Bioanalyzer and agarose gel, and concentration with a NanoDrop 2000. This sample is drawn from a study of regulatory T cells in long-lasting Graves disease (dated by TCRdb to 2020 to 2022). Regarding the complete study: In the newly diagnosed Graves' disease group, patients had been taking antithyroid drugs for less than 3 months. Patients with persistent Graves' disease were compared with patients with newly diagnosed Graves' disease using TCR sequencing and RNA sequencing of peripheral blood. The study took place in China and was registered as a clinical trial. A total of 33 samples underwent TCR sequencing, from roughly 13 patients with persistent Graves' disease and around 20 patients with newly diagnosed Graves' disease. What the authors observed across the whole study: The authors acknowledged the small sample size as a limitation that may reduce accuracy. Compared with newly diagnosed patients, persistent Graves' disease patients had lower TCR Shannon entropy and fewer highly expanded clones, which suggests clonal expansion. Persistent patients shared more public clonotypes among themselves (2,741) than newly diagnosed patients did (more than 850). Only the TCR beta chain was sequenced and analyzed. Preferential use of TRBV28, TRBJ1-2 and TRBJ2-5 was observed in persistent disease, whereas TRBV20-1 and TRBJ2-1 were favored in newly diagnosed disease. The study examined only peripheral blood because the primary lesion, thyroid tissue, could not be accessed.

The sample was also linked to a second study, of T cells in Graves' hyperthyroidism and ophthalmopathy. The second study's authors report: Stable Graves' hyperthyroidism was defined as the absence of progression to ophthalmopathy over 18 months of follow-up. Hyperthyroidism patients were newly diagnosed, with disease duration under 2 months, and aged 18 to 65 years. The study excluded patients with uncontrolled infections, other autoimmune diseases, pregnancy or lactation. Clinical symptoms, serum thyroxine and TRAb, thyroid ultrasound, and orbital computed tomography formed the basis for the diagnoses. For the first round of RT-PCR on the TCR CDR3, the HTBI primer set was used together with the Qiagen OneStep RT-PCR kit. Most expanded thyroid clonotypes (frequency above 0.001) were also detected in blood, a finding suggesting that blood repertoires may reflect thyroid immune responses. In cross-validation, a model built on a 13 V-J signature told ophthalmopathy apart from stable hyperthyroidism with approximately 90% sensitivity and around 83% specificity, and in testing the same model reached 80%/75%. In validation, the model predicted progression to ophthalmopathy a median of roughly 6.2 months before onset, with approximately 68% sensitivity and almost 75% specificity. TCR V-J signatures able to tell the groups apart were searched for in a discovery cohort of 95 or so patients, of whom under 45 had Graves' ophthalmopathy and roughly 59 had stable Graves' hyperthyroidism. An independent validation cohort of fewer than 20 hyperthyroidism patients and roughly 16 patients who later progressed to ophthalmopathy tested prospective prediction of ophthalmopathy. The roughly 100 discovery patients were randomly split 7:3 into training and test sets. Thyroid tissue and blood T-cell repertoires from about six Graves' hyperthyroidism patients were also compared in the study. Following sampling, methimazole starting at 30 mg daily was given to hyperthyroidism patients, and high-dose intravenous methylprednisolone was given to ophthalmopathy patients. Libraries were constructed in a second round of multiplex PCR, after which size selection and purification were performed. Paired-end sequencing of the libraries was performed with 100 bp reads on an Illumina HiSeq2000. Raw data were processed with SOAPnuke, discarding reads with adapters, uncalled bases, mean Phred below 15, or no exact constant-primer or identifier match. COPE v1.2.5 was used to merge high-quality paired reads, and clonotypes were defined as unique nucleotide sequences. MiTCR v1.1 was used to align the clonotypes against IMGT TRBV, TRBD and TRBJ reference segments. Only V-J combinations with frequency above 0.0001, covering approximately 99% of repertoires, were analysed. The TCS score was defined as F50 (clonal expansion) divided by E x V (chaos), with BLOSUM62-based TCRdist calculated between CDR3 peptides within each V-J. Welch's t-statistics and random forest reduced roughly 530 V-J features to 13, which were used in a naive Bayes classifier (R e1071). Sample size was not statistically predetermined, and blinding of investigators to group allocation was not performed. The paper describes TCR Vbeta CDR3 sequencing of more than 120 peripheral blood samples, made up of some 40 ophthalmopathy patients, roughly 80 hyperthyroidism patients and 17 progressor patients.

The specimen comprised peripheral blood mononuclear cells (PBMCs), sampled at new diagnosis, from a patient treated with antithyroid drugs. The chain is assembled from TRBV11-2 and TRBJ2-1; 12 bases in the junction line up with TRBD2. The TCR originated in a woman aged 25-40 years with Graves disease. Donor details come from another sample of the same person, matched by shared clones. The DNA sequence reads TGTGCCAGCAGACGGACTAGCGGGACCCCACGCTACAATGAGCAGCTCTTC. The translation is CASRRTSGTPRYNEQLF.